This TCR beta chain was identified in a study of T cell changes during pregnancy in multiple sclerosis. Germline CDR1 MNHEY, CDR2 SMNVEV (reference sequence). V lost 5 bases and J lost 2; bases outside the gene matches: 4. The CDR3 has 14 residues. Sequenced by immunoSEQ multiplex PCR; TCRdb stores in-frame clones only, minus some. The table has roughly 72,000 clones, roughly 90% seen once. The receptor's source is a female donor in good health, enrolled as a control in a pregnancy study. The chain employs TRBV27 and TRBJ2-7, with TRBD2 matching over 9 bases. Sequenced material: peripheral blood, taken in the first trimester of pregnancy. As DNA, the CDR3 is TGTGCCAGCAGTGGGCGGGAGGGCCCCTACGAGCAGTACTTC. Protein: CASSGREGPYEQYF.